This T cell receptor beta chain was obtained from a study of cytomegalovirus exposure and HLA in healthy donors. The study, taken as a whole, reports: The study carried out a later analysis of TCR beta sequences. It associated around 17,000 of them with specific HLA alleles at a false discovery rate of 0.05. Sequencing likely caused a cluster of highly shared sequence variants. Across donors, most TCRs were seen rarely, yet some public ones were widespread. Exclusion applied to some V segments, including TRBV6-2 and TRBV6-3, as they were indistinguishable.

Comment on this clone: Its antigen is undetermined.

PCR was performed using 60 Vbeta and 13 Jbeta primers. Repertoires were generated with immunoSEQ multiplex PCR, while TCRdb's copy carries only in-frame clones and drops some. Counted here are over 150,000 clones, roughly four fifths occurring once; the ten biggest clones make up around 1.5%. Trimming left V 6 bases short and J 7 bases short, with 16 bases between. This CDR3 spans 14 amino acids. CDR1 is KGHSH, CDR2 LQKENI, per germline. The TCR comes from a man between 45 and 60 years old in good health and CMV-seronegative. The chain uses TRBV18 and TRBJ1-5, with D tentatively TRBD1 (5 bases). The sample consisted of PBMCs. CDR3 coding DNA: TGTGCCAGCTCGGGGTCCCAGGGAAACCAGCCCCAGCATTTT. Translated: CASSGSQGNQPQHF.